The 14 T cell receptor beta chains in this list originate from one sample, sequenced in a study of long-term antiretroviral therapy in people with HIV. Run at survey level, the immunoSEQ assay was version v3.0. The repertoire was sequenced with immunoSEQ multiplex PCR; TCRdb's copy has only in-frame clones and lacks some. The data show 25,000 or so clones, more than 85% seen once. Here the sequenced sample was unsorted PBMCs, taken 1.9 years after starting antiretroviral therapy. The receptor set was obtained from a woman aged 25 to 39 with HIV.

The chain links TRBV12-5 to TRBJ2-1; 7 positions match TRBD1. Germline V gives CDR1 LGHNT, CDR2 FRNRAP. J was trimmed by 2 bases and V by 1 base; bases with no gene match: 5. The CDR3 contains 16 residues. The CDR3 reads CASGLGTGRPYNEQFF. CDR3 sequence (DNA): TGTGCTAGTGGTTTGGGGACAGGTCGACCCTACAATGAGCAGTTCTTC.

In its sample, this clone was seen once. This chain connects TRBV11-2 to TRBJ2-4; D is tentatively TRBD1 or TRBD2 (5 bases each). Germline CDR1 and CDR2: SGHAT and FQNNGV. V was clipped by 5 bases and J by 9 bases, with 17 bases between them. The length of the CDR3 is 14 residues. DNA of the CDR3: TGTGCCAGCAGCCCAAAGGCGTGGGGGAGCATTCAGTACTTC. Its protein product is CASSPKAWGSIQYF.

This clone was seen more than once but under ten times. This chain uses TRBV7-2 with TRBJ2-2, with D possibly called TRBD1 or TRBD2 (6 bases each). CDR3 length equals 14 residues. CDR1 and CDR2 from the germline V gene are SGHTA and FQGNSA. CDR3 region: CVQQGLSNTGELFF. The CDR3 coding sequence is TGTGTCCAACAGGGACTCTCGAACACCGGGGAGCTGTTTTTT.

V usage is TRBV6-5 and J usage is TRBJ1-1; D might be TRBD1 (5 bases). The CDR3 consists of 14 residues. V lost 2 bases to trimming and J lost 0 bases, with 7 bases between them. Germline lookup yields CDR1 MNHEY and CDR2 SVGAGI. CDR3: CASSYQGVNTEAFF. The DNA of the CDR3 is TGTGCCAGCAGTTACCAGGGAGTGAACACTGAAGCTTTCTTT.

The CDR3 spells CASSIFVAGAPHGYTF. CDR3 nucleotides: TGTGCCAGTAGTATTTTTGTTGCGGGGGCGCCCCATGGCTACACCTTC. The genes are TRBV19 and TRBJ1-2; tentative D call: TRBD1 (6 bases). This CDR3 has 16 residues. V was pared by 3 bases and J by 6 bases, with 20 bases between. Germline-derived CDR1 and CDR2 are LNHDA and SQIVND (reference sequence).

This clone was recorded a few times. The CDR3 bases are TGTGCCAGCAGCGGGACACGTAATTCACCCCTCCACTTT. This sequence encodes CASSGTRNSPLHF. The V gene is TRBV2, the J gene TRBJ1-6; possible D gene TRBD1, 6 bases. The CDR3 totals 13 residues. Germline CDR1 and CDR2: SNHLY and FYNNEI. The V end was cut by 6 bases, the J end by 6 bases, with 9 bases between.

The V gene is TRBV27, the J gene TRBJ2-2, with a weak D call TRBD1 (6 bases). There are 15 residues in the CDR3. Per germline, CDR1 MNHEY and CDR2 SMNVEV (reference sequence). V was cut by 6 bases and J by 0 bases, with 11 bases left in between. The CDR3 here is CASRPGQPNTGELFF. CDR3 nucleotide sequence: TGTGCCAGCAGGCCCGGACAGCCGAACACCGGGGAGCTGTTTTTT.

This clone has just a few counts. The CDR3: CASSTGFGNTIYF. The CDR3 nucleotides are TGTGCCAGCAGTACAGGGTTTGGAAACACCATATATTTT. The V gene is TRBV2, the J gene TRBJ1-3, with D perhaps TRBD1 (6 bases). The V gene lost 5 bases and the J gene lost 3 bases, with 8 bases spanning the gap. The CDR3 runs 13 residues. Germline V gene lookup returns CDR1 SNHLY and CDR2 FYNNEI.

This sequence joins TRBV10-3 and TRBJ1-2; perhaps TRBD1 as D (6 bases). V was clipped by 10 bases and J by 1 base, with 16 bases between them. The CDR3 has 14 residues. CDR1 ENHRY and CDR2 SYGVKD come from the germline V gene. The CDR3 reads CATNLGGLNYGYTF. The CDR3 DNA sequence: TGTGCCACCAACCTAGGGGGACTTAACTATGGCTACACCTTC.

This chain connects TRBV5-1 to TRBJ1-1; D gene ambiguous. Germline loops: CDR1 SGHRS, CDR2 YFSETQ. V was pared by 5 bases and J by 7 bases, with 12 bases between. This CDR3 has 12 residues. CDR3 DNA sequence: TGCGCCAGCAGTCAAAGCTTGGGTGAAGCTTTCTTT. It codes for CASSQSLGEAFF. Drawing the rest from reference TRBV5-1 and TRBJ1-1, the complete variable domain is KAGVTQTPRYLIKTRGQQVTLSCSPISGHRSVSWYQQTPGQGLQFLFEYFSETQRNKGNFPGRFSGRQFSNSRSEMNVSTLELGDSALYLCASSQSLGEAFFGQGTRLTVV.

The chain uses TRBV19 and TRBJ1-3; the D gene is possibly TRBD1 (6 bases). Trimming took 6 bases from V and 3 from J, leaving 12 bases between them. Germline V CDR1 and CDR2: LNHDA, SQIVND (reference sequence). The CDR3 loop spans 14 amino acids. DNA for the CDR3: TGTGCCAGTAGAACAGGACAGCTTGGAAACACCATATATTTT. Translating it yields CASRTGQLGNTIYF.

The chain employs TRBV19 and TRBJ2-2; D might be TRBD1 (5 bases). There are 17 residues in the CDR3. Between the trimmed V and J ends, which lost 8 bases and 0 bases, there was a span of 19 bases. CDR1 LNHDA and CDR2 SQIVND come from the germline V gene (reference sequence). In DNA form, the CDR3 reads TGTGCCAGTCGATGGGGCCGTGGGGCAACGAACACCGGGGAGCTGTTTTTT. Translated: CASRWGRGATNTGELFF.

This rearrangement joins TRBV18 to TRBJ1-3, with 11 bases that match TRBD1. Germline-derived CDR1 and CDR2 are KGHSH and LQKENI. This CDR3 has 16 amino acids. The trim removed 6 bases at V and 0 bases at J, leaving 4 bases unmatched. CDR3 nucleotides: TGTGCCAGCTCGCGGGGACAGGGGGACTCTGGAAACACCATATATTTT. Translating it yields CASSRGQGDSGNTIYF. The full variable domain, rest sourced from reference TRBV18 and TRBJ1-3, is NAGVMQNPRHLVRRRGQEARLRCSPMKGHSHVYWYRQLPEEGLKFMVYLQKENIIDESGMPKERFSAEFPKEGPSILRIQQVVRGDSAAYFCASSRGQGDSGNTIYFGEGSWLTVV.

J is TRBJ1-2 and V is TRBV10-3, with D unclear. CDR3 size: 12 residues. Germline CDR1 and CDR2: ENHRY and SYGVKD. V was shortened by 7 bases and J by 0 bases, with 6 bases between the two germline ends. In DNA, the CDR3 is TGTGCCATCAATCCAGCTAACTATGGCTACACCTTC. This codes for CAINPANYGYTF.